This T cell receptor (beta chain) originates from a study of CD8 T cells in ankylosing spondylitis (TCRdb year 2017). Background on the whole study: The study set out to find disease-linked TCR variants by profiling T cell receptor beta repertoires in ankylosing spondylitis patients and healthy donors. Samples of peripheral blood were taken, and for ankylosing spondylitis patients, synovial fluid was collected as well. The full study cohort comprised around 25 ankylosing spondylitis patients and around 100 healthy donors.

The table lists this clonotype with many counts. The target of this receptor is not known. No base-level quality is on record; no much larger clone is a single base apart. The paper's findings and limits, for the study overall: Significant enrichment of the disease-linked clones was reported in matched synovial fluid samples from ankylosing spondylitis patients. Some motif variants had previously been reported in the synovial fluid and blood of reactive arthritis patients, which suggests shared mechanisms of disease initiation. A TCR beta motif made up of fewer than 10 highly homologous amino acid variants appeared to be characteristic of blood from ankylosing spondylitis patients. A CD8+ phenotype was shown by the disease-linked clones, which were found at relatively low frequencies in peripheral blood.

The instrument given in TCRdb is Illumina HiSeq 2500. Quantitative 5'-RACE with molecular barcodes was used to prepare TCR beta libraries. In the original analysis: A new computational method based on a probabilistic model of VDJ rearrangement was used to identify disease-linked TCR variants. TCRdb redid the processing of the public reads, applying fastp at Q25 and MiXCR, and retained in-frame beta chains. Rows matching on CDR3 protein sequence are summarized as one entry with the most common DNA and genes. For this entry, the V and J calls and clone size follow TCRdb and not the study's own pipeline. The sample table lists 220,000 or so distinct CDR3 sequences, about 10% of them with a count of one. 21% of the sample belongs to the ten largest clones. The junction shows trimming of 4 bases on V and 4 bases on J, plus 13 bases between the germline ends. The CDR3, cysteine through phenylalanine, is 14 amino acids long. The DNA shown is the 42-base CDR3, in frame from base 1.

The origin of this receptor is a male donor with ankylosing spondylitis or in good health (not recorded which). The V and J segments used are TRBV12-3 or TRBV12-4 and TRBJ2-5; possibly the D gene is TRBD1, per 6 matching bases. The sample consisted of blood, either unsorted or a sorted T cell fraction (not recorded which). The DNA is TGTGCCAGCAGTTGGGGACAAAAAACAGAGACCCAGTACTTC. Its protein reads: CASSWGQKTETQYF.